The 29 T cell receptor beta chains given below trace back to one sample, sequenced in a study of technical replicates of blood from a few donors. The protocol was immunoSEQ multiplex PCR, while the TCRdb copy is restricted to in-frame clones and leaves out a portion. The table shows approximately 75,000 clones, with 95% occurring only once. Sequenced: T cells isolated from PBMCs. Receptors originate from a human donor in good health.

The chain uses TRBV4-2 and TRBJ2-2, with a tentative D call TRBD1 (6 bases). CDR3 size: 13 residues. Germline V CDR1 and CDR2: LGHNA, YNFKEQ. Trimming left V 4 bases short and J 7 bases short, with 10 bases between. This CDR3 is CASSPTGLGELFF. The CDR3 DNA reads TGTGCCAGCAGCCCTACAGGGCTCGGGGAGCTGTTTTTT.

This chain joins TRBV5-4 and TRBJ1-2; a weak D match, TRBD1 (6 bases). The CDR3 is made up of 13 amino acids. Trimming shortened V by 0 bases and J by 7 bases, and 10 bases separated the two germline ends. Germline lookup yields CDR1 SGHNT and CDR2 YYREEE (reference sequence). The CDR3 coding sequence is TGTGCCAGCAGCTTGGCCCCACAGGGTGGCTACACCTTC. Protein: CASSLAPQGGYTF.

This chain links TRBV14 with TRBJ2-5; no definite D call. V lost 1 base and J 4 bases, leaving 7 bases between the germline ends. The CDR3 length is 13 residues. Germline V gene sequence: CDR1 SGHDN, CDR2 FVKESK. As DNA, the CDR3 is TGTGCCAGCAGCCAAGGGGCCCTAGAGACCCAGTACTTC. Amino acid sequence: CASSQGALETQYF.

The chain employs TRBV6-5 and TRBJ1-4; possible D gene TRBD1, 6 bases. Germline V gene data show CDR1 as MNHEY and CDR2 as SVGAGI. V lost 1 base to trimming and J lost 8 bases, with 17 bases between them. The CDR3 covers 16 residues. In DNA, the CDR3 is TGTGCCAGCAGTTACTATTCTCAGGGGAACTGGGAAAAACTGTTTTTT. This codes for CASSYYSQGNWEKLFF.

The chain links TRBV9 to TRBJ1-1; 9 bases align to TRBD1. CDR3 length: 15 residues. The junction had 10 bases not matched to a gene; V was cut back by 3 bases and J by 7 bases. The germline CDR1 and CDR2 sequences are SGDLS and YYNGEE. CDR3 nucleotide sequence: TGTGCCAGCAGCGCACGGGACCGGGACAGGGATGAAGCTTTCTTT. Residues: CASSARDRDRDEAFF. Full variable domain (outside the CDR3, taken from reference TRBV9 and TRBJ1-1): DSGVTQTPKHLITATGQRVTLRCSPRSGDLSVYWYQQSLDQGLQFLIQYYNGEERAKGNILERFSAQQFPDLHSELNLSSLELGDSALYFCASSARDRDRDEAFFGQGTRLTVV.

The rearrangement uses TRBV2 and TRBJ2-5; perhaps TRBD2 as D (6 bases). V dropped 5 bases and J dropped 1 base, with 11 bases sitting between them. The CDR3 loop spans 14 amino acids. CDR1 and CDR2 (germline): SNHLY, FYNNEI. The CDR3 is CASSPTRSQETQYF. The CDR3 DNA reads as TGTGCCAGCAGTCCGACTAGAAGCCAAGAGACCCAGTACTTC.

The chain combines TRBV6-6 with TRBJ2-3; 10 nucleotides line up with TRBD2. Germline V gene sequence: CDR1 MNHNY, CDR2 SVGAGI (reference sequence). The CDR3 extends over 16 amino acids. V lost 8 bases to trimming and J lost 0 bases; unmatched junction nucleotides: 8. CDR3 amino acids: CASDSLAGASTDTQYF. Written as DNA, the CDR3 is TGTGCCAGCGACAGTCTAGCGGGAGCCAGCACAGATACGCAGTATTTT.

The chain couples TRBV30 to TRBJ2-7, with D uncertain. Germline values: CDR1 GTSNPN, CDR2 SVGIG (reference sequence). Trimming removed 1 base at V and 3 bases at J, with 10 bases between. The CDR3 sequence is 13 residues long. The CDR3 reads CAWSAKYFYEQYF. DNA for the CDR3: TGTGCCTGGAGTGCCAAATACTTCTACGAGCAGTACTTC.

The rearrangement joins TRBV25-1 to TRBJ1-2; no clear D gene. There are 15 residues in the CDR3. Germline CDR1 and CDR2: MGHDK and SYGVNS. The V end was cut by 1 base, the J end by 3 bases, with 12 bases between. The CDR3 nucleotides are TGTGCCAGCAGTGAATCCGCAGGTGGTGACTATGGCTACACCTTC. Translated, it gives CASSESAGGDYGYTF.

The chain employs TRBV27 and TRBJ2-7; D ambiguous. The V end lost 3 bases, the J end lost 6 bases, and 12 bases lay between the germline ends. The germline CDR1 and CDR2 sequences are MNHEY and SMNVEV (reference sequence). This CDR3 has 13 amino acids. The chain's CDR3 is CASSFSSRSEQYF. The CDR3 DNA sequence: TGTGCCAGCAGTTTCAGTAGCCGGTCCGAGCAGTACTTC.

The CDR3 reads CASSHYSGTFGEQYF. The CDR3 nucleotides are TGTGCCAGCAGCCATTATAGCGGGACGTTCGGCGAGCAGTACTTC. V and J are TRBV14 and TRBJ2-7; 8 bases fit TRBD2. Trimming at V came to 3 bases and at J to 6 bases, leaving 10 bases not matched to a gene. CDR3 length equals 15 residues. The germline gives CDR1 SGHDN, CDR2 FVKESK.

The chain recombines TRBV6-5 with TRBJ2-7; weak D call: TRBD2 (5 bases). Germline V gene sequence: CDR1 MNHEY, CDR2 SVGAGI. The length of the CDR3 is 15 residues. V was clipped by 0 bases and J by 6 bases, with 15 bases between them. DNA for the CDR3: TGTGCCAGCAGTTACTCCCCGGCTAGCCCACCCGAGCAGTACTTC. Translated, it gives CASSYSPASPPEQYF.

V usage is TRBV4-3 and J usage is TRBJ2-3, with 14 positions matching TRBD2. V was clipped by 2 bases and J by 5 bases; unmatched bases: 3. This CDR3 is built from 16 residues. CDR1 LGHNA and CDR2 YSLEER come from the germline V gene. Written as DNA, the CDR3 is TGCGCCAGCAGCCAAACCGGGACTAGCGGGAGAGATACGCAGTATTTT. Residues: CASSQTGTSGRDTQYF.

V and J are TRBV27 and TRBJ1-1; tentative D call: TRBD1 (6 bases). The ends were cut back, 5 bases at V and 5 bases at J, with 15 bases in the middle. CDR3 length: 14 residues. Per germline, CDR1 MNHEY and CDR2 SMNVEV (reference sequence). CDR3 residues: CASSVAGVGTEAFF. CDR3 coding DNA: TGTGCCAGCAGTGTAGCAGGGGTAGGAACTGAAGCTTTCTTT.

The rearrangement joins TRBV19 to TRBJ1-5, with 10 nucleotides matching TRBD1. Germline assignment: CDR1 LNHDA and CDR2 SQIVND (reference sequence). The CDR3 spans 14 residues. Trimming took 7 bases from V and 7 from J; bases not matched to a gene: 7. The CDR3 DNA reads as TGTGCCAGTAACCCCGGGACAGGGGACCAGCCCCAGCATTTT. Translating gives CASNPGTGDQPQHF. The complete variable domain, with remaining parts taken from reference TRBV19 and TRBJ1-5, reads DGGITQSPKYLFRKEGQNVTLSCEQNLNHDAMYWYRQDPGQGLRLIYYSQIVNDFQKGDIAEGYSVSREKKESFPLTVTSAQKNPTAFYLCASNPGTGDQPQHFGDGTRLSIL.

The chain uses TRBV7-6 and TRBJ2-6, with D possibly TRBD1 on 5 matching bases. The germline V and J ends were trimmed by 5 bases and 1 base, with 21 bases remaining between them. CDR3 length: 19 amino acids. The germline gives CDR1 SGHVS, CDR2 FNYEAQ. CDR3 amino acids: CASSRVGAGLLSGANVLTF. The CDR3 DNA follows: TGTGCCAGCAGCCGCGTAGGGGCAGGGCTATTATCTGGGGCCAACGTCCTGACTTTC. The variable domain in full, with the rest retrieved from reference TRBV7-6 and TRBJ2-6, is GAGVSQSPRYKVTKRGQDVALRCDPISGHVSLYWYRQALGQGPEFLTYFNYEAQQDKSGLPNDRFSAERPEGSISTLTIQRTEQRDSAMYRCASSRVGAGLLSGANVLTFGAGSRLTVL.

This chain connects TRBV7-8 to TRBJ2-1, with D possibly being TRBD2 (6 bases). Germline V CDR1 and CDR2: SGHVS, FQNEAQ. V gave up 1 base and J gave up 3 bases, with 10 bases separating them. The CDR3 has 15 amino acids. The chain's CDR3 is CASSLVGSSYNEQFF. Written as DNA, the CDR3 is TGTGCCAGCAGCTTAGTCGGGAGTAGCTACAATGAGCAGTTCTTC.

The chain links TRBV19 to TRBJ1-2, with a weak D call TRBD1 (6 bases). CDR1 and CDR2 from the germline V gene are LNHDA and SQIVND (reference sequence). V was cut by 5 bases and J by 8 bases, with 12 bases left in between. The CDR3 has 12 residues. The CDR3 reads CASSVQQGGYTF. The CDR3 DNA is TGTGCCAGTAGTGTTCAACAGGGAGGCTACACCTTC.

This clone appeared once. This sequence joins TRBV5-1 and TRBJ1-1; D is unclear. V shed 1 base and J shed 3 bases, with 7 bases lying between them. CDR1 and CDR2 (germline): SGHRS, YFSETQ. The CDR3 is 13 amino acids. The CDR3 DNA is TGCGCCAGCAGCTTGACAGAATACACTGAAGCTTTCTTT. Translating it yields CASSLTEYTEAFF.

The rearrangement links TRBV27 to TRBJ1-1; 8 positions match TRBD1. Looked up from germline, CDR1 is MNHEY and CDR2 is SMNVEV (reference sequence). With V trimmed by 6 bases and J by 4 bases, 7 bases remained unmatched. The CDR3 is 14 amino acids. This CDR3 reads CASRDRVVGTEAFF. The CDR3 DNA follows: TGTGCCAGCAGGGACAGGGTGGTGGGCACTGAAGCTTTCTTT.

The CDR3 protein is CAISASGDTGDTQYF. In nucleotides, the CDR3 is TGTGCCATCAGTGCCTCAGGGGATACGGGCGATACGCAGTATTTT. The chain links TRBV10-3 to TRBJ2-3; a possible D gene is TRBD1 (6 bases). The CDR3 covers 15 residues. The V gene's germline CDR1 is ENHRY and CDR2 SYGVKD. V was trimmed by 4 bases and J by 6 bases, leaving 17 bases between them.

This rearrangement joins TRBV9 to TRBJ1-3, with unresolved D. CDR1 is SGDLS and CDR2 is YYNGEE in the germline V gene. The CDR3 has 14 residues. V lost 0 bases to trimming and J lost 0 bases, with 4 bases between them. The CDR3 region has the DNA TGTGCCAGCAGCGTAGTAGACTCTGGAAACACCATATATTTT. Translation: CASSVVDSGNTIYF.

A single count supports this clone. This chain links TRBV11-3 with TRBJ2-3; 13 bases agree with TRBD2. CDR3 length: 17 residues. The trim removed 3 bases at V and 4 bases at J, leaving 7 bases unmatched. CDR1 is SGHNT and CDR2 is YENEEA in the germline V gene. The CDR3 region has the DNA TGTGCCAGCAGCTTTCGGACTAGCGGGAGTAGCTCAGATACGCAGTATTTT. Translating it yields CASSFRTSGSSSDTQYF. Combining the CDR3 with reference TRBV11-3 and TRBJ2-3 gives the whole variable domain EAGVVQSPRYKIIEKKQPVAFWCNPISGHNTLYWYLQNLGQGPELLIRYENEEAVDDSQLPKDRFSAERLKGVDSTLKIQPAELGDSAVYLCASSFRTSGSSSDTQYFGPGTRLTVL.

The chain is built from TRBV5-6 and TRBJ1-2; D is uncertain. Germline assignment: CDR1 SGHDT and CDR2 YYEEEE. CDR3 size: 13 residues. V lost 2 bases and J 0 bases, leaving 5 bases between the germline ends. CDR3 amino acids: CASSFRTNYGYTF. DNA of the CDR3: TGTGCCAGCAGCTTCAGAACTAACTATGGCTACACCTTC.

The CDR3 nucleotides are TGTGCCTGGAATACCTACAGGGCCAAAAACATTCAGTACTTC. Translated, it gives CAWNTYRAKNIQYF. The chain links TRBV30 to TRBJ2-4; tentatively, D is TRBD1 (5 bases). This CDR3 is built from 14 residues. V gave up 4 bases and J gave up 1 base, with 11 bases separating them. Germline V lookup: CDR1 GTSNPN, CDR2 SVGIG (reference sequence).

V is TRBV10-3 and J is TRBJ1-5; 8 nucleotides match TRBD1. The length of the CDR3 is 13 residues. Looked up from germline, CDR1 is ENHRY and CDR2 is SYGVKD. Trimming at V came to 3 bases and at J to 7 bases, leaving 2 bases not matched to a gene. The DNA for the CDR3 is TGTGCCATCAGTGAAGGACAGGGACAGCCCCAGCATTTT. Its translation: CAISEGQGQPQHF.

The chain joins TRBV6-4 to TRBJ1-1, with a possible D match to TRBD1 (5 bases). Germline lookup yields CDR1 MRHNA and CDR2 SNTAGT. V dropped 2 bases and J dropped 1 base, with 11 bases sitting between them. The CDR3 runs to 15 residues. In nucleotides, the CDR3 is TGTGCCAGCAGTGACGGGGCCCGAGGGAACACTGAAGCTTTCTTT. Its translation is CASSDGARGNTEAFF.

V gene TRBV2 combines with J gene TRBJ2-7; 7 nucleotides align to TRBD2. The J segment lost 4 bases and the V segment lost 6 bases, leaving 15 bases of the junction unmatched. The CDR3 totals 16 residues. Germline CDR1 SNHLY, CDR2 FYNNEI. CDR3 nucleotides: TGTGCCAGCAGCGGTGAACGGTGGGAGGGCCTGTACGAGCAGTACTTC. The encoded protein is CASSGERWEGLYEQYF.

The chain employs TRBV9 and TRBJ2-1; D perhaps matches TRBD1 (5 bases). V was cut by 2 bases and J by 3 bases, with 9 bases left in between. Germline lookup yields CDR1 SGDLS and CDR2 YYNGEE. The CDR3 has 14 residues. CDR3 sequence reads: CASSVQGFYNEQFF. CDR3 nucleotides: TGTGCCAGCAGCGTGCAGGGTTTCTACAATGAGCAGTTCTTC.